This T cell receptor beta chain was obtained from a study of blood T cell repertoires in COVID-19. Study context: The origin of the acute and convalescent COVID-19 samples was the United States, Italy and Spain. T cells, B-cell-depleted T cells, or PBMCs provided the cDNA or gDNA that served as material.

V lost 1 base and J lost 5, with 8 bases in between. Germline CDR1 and CDR2: SGHTA and FQGNSA. The CDR3 is 13 residues long. Under the authors' procedure: Reference gene primer amplification gave nucleated cell count estimates. The repertoire was sequenced with immunoSEQ multiplex PCR; TCRdb's copy has only in-frame clones and lacks some. The DNA gave D and trimming, while V, J and clone size come from that table. Among approximately 170,000 clones listed, under 95% were seen once. The sample comprised peripheral blood. The V call is TRBV7-2, the J call TRBJ1-1; possibly TRBD1 for D (6 bases). This clonotype was obtained from a young man with COVID-19, enrolled during active disease. CDR3 nucleotides: TGTGCCAGCAGCTTAGGTCAGGGGACTGAAGCTTTCTTT. Residues: CASSLGQGTEAFF.